This TCR beta chain was documented in a study of shared clonotypes between healthy human individuals. In regard to this clone: Its specificity is not known.

Germline V gene sequence: CDR1 MNHEY, CDR2 SMNVEV (reference sequence). The ends lost 3 bases at V and 8 bases at J; junction bases unmatched: 8. This CDR3 spans 15 amino acids. Study-wide results and limits: Rarefaction gave evidence that sorted-subset sequencing remained incomplete despite large depth.

This table comes from immunoSEQ multiplex PCR, and its TCRdb copy is limited to in-frame clones, with some not included. The table records fewer than 1.8 million clones, approximately 98.5% of them present only once. The origin of this receptor is a man aged 30-40 years in good health. The J gene is TRBJ2-3, the V gene TRBV27, with 10 bases that match TRBD2. The sequenced sample consisted of naive CD4+ T cells sorted from blood. The subset here: CD45RA+ positively selected. The CDR3 DNA follows: TGTGCCAGCAGTTTCCTAGCGGGAGAATTTGGTACGCAGTATTTT. Translation: CASSFLAGEFGTQYF.